The T cell receptor beta chain under discussion was sequenced for a study of blood T cell repertoires in COVID-19. The data were produced by immunoSEQ multiplex PCR, yet TCRdb's version contains in-frame clones alone and is incomplete. The sample carries roughly 69,000 clones, about 80% recorded once. The CDR3 contains 13 residues. The V gene lost 3 bases and the J gene lost 6 bases, with 11 bases spanning the gap. The germline gives CDR1 MNHEY, CDR2 SVGEGT. Sequences were obtained from peripheral blood. J is TRBJ1-1 and V is TRBV6-2 or TRBV6-3, with D unresolved. This clonotype was obtained from a man aged 45-60 years with COVID-19, enrolled during active disease. CDR3 nucleotide sequence: TGTGCCAGCAGTTATTACGGGTCCCCTGAAGCTTTCTTT. This gives the protein CASSYYGSPEAFF.